One sample yielded the 15 T cell receptor beta chains listed below, sequenced in a study of technical replicates of blood from four donors. Libraries were prepared by immunoSEQ multiplex PCR; TCRdb keeps only in-frame clonotypes and omits some of them. The sample contains tens of thousands of clones, approximately 94% of which appear only once. Sequenced material: T cells isolated from PBMCs. These receptors were collected from a human donor in good health.

Written as DNA, the CDR3 is TGTGCCAGCAGTTACAGGACTAGCGGGAGTAATGAGCAGTTCTTC. This gives the protein CASSYRTSGSNEQFF. The chain has TRBV27 and TRBJ2-1, with 13 bases aligning to TRBD2. J lost 7 bases, V lost 4 bases, and 4 bases had no gene match. This CDR3 region has 15 residues. Germline V lookup: CDR1 MNHEY, CDR2 SMNVEV (reference sequence).

The chain carries TRBV18 and TRBJ1-5, with 7 nucleotides matching TRBD1. CDR3 length equals 16 residues. Germline trimming cut 3 bases from V and 4 bases from J; bases unmatched to any gene: 9. Germline V lookup: CDR1 KGHSH, CDR2 LQKENI. CDR3 sequence: CASSPIDRVGNQPQHF. The CDR3 DNA reads TGTGCCAGCTCACCTATCGACAGGGTTGGAAATCAGCCCCAGCATTTT.

This chain links TRBV9 with TRBJ2-3; a weak D match, TRBD1 (6 bases). V lost 0 bases and J 2 bases, leaving 19 bases between the germline ends. The germline gives CDR1 SGDLS, CDR2 YYNGEE. This CDR3 spans 18 amino acids. The CDR3 region has the DNA TGTGCCAGCAGCGTAGCTCTGGCGACAGGCTATTACACAGATACGCAGTATTTT. Translation: CASSVALATGYYTDTQYF.

This clone showed up just once. V gene TRBV11-3 combines with J gene TRBJ1-1; the D is unclear. The V gene's germline CDR1 is SGHNT and CDR2 YENEEA. Trimming pared 1 base from V and 1 base from J, leaving 7 bases between. CDR3 length equals 14 residues. DNA for the CDR3: TGTGCCAGCAGCTTAGGGGCAGGGAACACTGAAGCTTTCTTT. It translates to CASSLGAGNTEAFF.

This sequence joins TRBV6-1 and TRBJ1-2; a possible D gene is TRBD1 (6 bases). The V end was cut by 6 bases, the J end by 4 bases, with 18 bases between. There are 15 residues in the CDR3. Germline V gene lookup returns CDR1 MNHNS and CDR2 SASEGT. Here the CDR3 reads CASRGEGERVYGYTF. Here the CDR3 DNA reads TGTGCCAGCAGGGGGGAGGGGGAGCGGGTCTATGGCTACACCTTC.

The genes are TRBV5-6 and TRBJ2-5, with 9 positions matching TRBD1. The trim removed 0 bases at V and 4 bases at J, leaving 4 bases unmatched. Germline V gene sequence: CDR1 SGHDT, CDR2 YYEEEE. The CDR3 totals 15 residues. The CDR3 nucleotides read TGTGCCAGCAGCTTGGTTTCGGGACAGGGAGAGACCCAGTACTTC. This encodes CASSLVSGQGETQYF.

The J gene is TRBJ2-3, the V gene TRBV27; 7 bases match TRBD1. The trim removed 5 bases at V and 6 bases at J, leaving 5 bases unmatched. The CDR3 has 13 residues. In germline, CDR1 is MNHEY, CDR2 SMNVEV (reference sequence). CDR3: CASSAGQVDTQYF. The CDR3 region has the DNA TGTGCCAGCAGTGCCGGACAGGTGGATACGCAGTATTTT.

The gene calls are TRBV7-3 and TRBJ2-1; 8 positions agree with TRBD1. V was pared by 0 bases and J by 6 bases, with 4 bases of the junction left unmatched. The CDR3 runs 15 residues. Germline loops: CDR1 SGHTA, CDR2 FQGTGA. DNA for the CDR3: TGTGCCAGCAGCTTAACGACAGGGGTGGCCAATGAGCAGTTCTTC. Its translation: CASSLTTGVANEQFF.

V is TRBV6-1 and J is TRBJ2-2; 8 bases line up with TRBD2. The CDR3 runs to 14 residues. Unmatched junction bases numbered 0, after V lost 2 bases and J lost 4 bases. Germline loops: CDR1 MNHNS, CDR2 SASEGT. The CDR3 bases are TGTGCCAGCAGTGAAAGCGGGAGCACCGGGGAGCTGTTTTTT. Encoded protein: CASSESGSTGELFF.

V and J are TRBV2 and TRBJ2-1, with TRBD2 identical over 14 bases. J gave up 9 bases and V 5 bases, and 6 bases lay outside the gene matches. In germline, CDR1 is SNHLY, CDR2 FYNNEI. This CDR3 has 15 residues. CDR3 protein: CASSPGLAGVVEQFF. CDR3 sequence (DNA): TGTGCCAGCAGTCCGGGACTAGCGGGAGTGGTTGAGCAGTTCTTC. The entire variable domain, with the rest obtained from reference TRBV2 and TRBJ2-1, is as follows: EPEVTQTPSHQVTQMGQEVILRCVPISNHLYFYWYRQILGQKVEFLVSFYNNEISEKSEIFDDQFSVERPDGSNFTLKIRSTKLEDSAMYFCASSPGLAGVVEQFFGPGTRLTVL.

The genes are TRBV6-6 and TRBJ2-5; 8 bases fit TRBD2. This CDR3 region has 14 residues. Per the germline V gene, CDR1 is MNHNY and CDR2 is SVGAGI (reference sequence). V was clipped by 6 bases and J by 0 bases; unmatched bases: 3. CDR3 bases: TGTGCCAGCAGAATAGCGGGGCACCAAGAGACCCAGTACTTC. It is translated as CASRIAGHQETQYF.

The DNA for the CDR3 is TGCGCCACGTCGGGAGGCGAGAACACCGGGGAGCTGTTTTTT. Protein product: CATSGGENTGELFF. The chain is built from TRBV10-1 and TRBJ2-2; 7 positions agree with TRBD2. The V gene's germline CDR1 is WNHNN and CDR2 SYGVQD (reference sequence). The CDR3 is made up of 14 amino acids. V shed 10 bases and J 1 base; nucleotides not matched to a gene: 6.

The sample holds one count of this clone. The CDR3 DNA reads TGCGCCAGCAGCTTGGGACTAGCGGGAGGTGGCAATGAGCAGTTCTTC. This gives the protein CASSLGLAGGGNEQFF. The chain combines TRBV5-1 with TRBJ2-1; 13 bases match TRBD2. This CDR3 has 16 residues. Germline V lookup: CDR1 SGHRS, CDR2 YFSETQ. Unmatched junction bases numbered 3, after V lost 0 bases and J lost 6 bases. Filled out from reference TRBV5-1 and TRBJ2-1, the complete variable domain reads KAGVTQTPRYLIKTRGQQVTLSCSPISGHRSVSWYQQTPGQGLQFLFEYFSETQRNKGNFPGRFSGRQFSNSRSEMNVSTLELGDSALYLCASSLGLAGGGNEQFFGPGTRLTVL.

The J gene is TRBJ1-2, the V gene TRBV29-1, with 8 bases aligning to TRBD1. Germline values: CDR1 SQVTM, CDR2 ANQGSEA. With 4 bases clipped from V and 4 bases from J, the junction kept 8 bases outside the gene matches. CDR3 length: 14 residues. Written as DNA, the CDR3 is TGCAGCGTTGGAGTCCAGGGGGCCATCTATGGCTACACCTTC. It is translated as CSVGVQGAIYGYTF.

The genes are TRBV10-1 and TRBJ1-5; D perhaps matches TRBD1 (5 bases). CDR1 and CDR2 (germline): WNHNN, SYGVQD (reference sequence). The CDR3 runs to 16 residues. Trimming stripped 7 bases from V and 6 bases from J, with 22 bases between. As DNA, the CDR3 is TGCGCCAGCACTAAAGCTCAAGACAGAAGAGCTCAGCCCCAGCATTTT. Its protein product is CASTKAQDRRAQPQHF.